The 22 T cell receptor beta chains presented below share a single source sample, sequenced in a study of shared clonotypes between healthy human individuals. Assay: immunoSEQ multiplex PCR; the TCRdb copy retains only in-frame clones and omits some. The table lists about 520,000 clones, over 75% of them singletons. The sequencing sample was made of PBMCs. Receptors originate from a woman in her thirties or forties in good health. Some clones in this sample may be carry-over from other donors' samples.

Details on this clone: Since a far larger clone is one base different, this is likely a read error. The CDR3 does not end in the conserved phenylalanine or tryptophan, so this is likely a read error. Other DNA sequences within the sample encode an identical CDR3. The J gene is TRBJ1-1, the V gene TRBV11-1; no definite D call. V lost 3 bases to trimming and J lost 6 bases, with 8 bases between them. This CDR3 region has 12 residues. Per the germline V gene, CDR1 is SGHAT and CDR2 is FQDESV (reference sequence). As DNA, the CDR3 is TGTGCCAGCAGCTTTGATCGGGCTGAAGCTTTCTCT. This codes for CASSFDRAEAFS.

The V and J genes are TRBV5-1 and TRBJ1-1; a possible D gene is TRBD1 (6 bases). Germline V lookup: CDR1 SGHRS, CDR2 YFSETQ. The CDR3 length is 14 residues. Trimming cost V 2 bases and J 2 bases, with 10 bases left between them. This CDR3 reads CASSFLGQNTEAFF. CDR3 in DNA: TGCGCCAGCAGCTTCCTGGGACAAAACACTGAAGCTTTCTTT.

A few counts support this clone. Other DNA sequences in the same sample also yield this CDR3. The chain employs TRBV9 and TRBJ1-1; D may be TRBD1 (5 bases). This CDR3 spans 13 amino acids. Germline V gives CDR1 SGDLS, CDR2 YYNGEE. Between the trimmed V and J ends, which lost 3 bases and 2 bases, there was a span of 8 bases. CDR3 amino acids: CASSATVNTEAFF. The CDR3 bases are TGTGCCAGCAGCGCGACAGTTAACACTGAAGCTTTCTTT.

The rearrangement links TRBV28 to TRBJ1-1; TRBD1 is a possible D gene (5 bases). Germline CDR1 reads MDHEN; CDR2 reads SYDVKM. This CDR3 comprises 12 residues. Trimming removed 6 bases at V and 4 bases at J, with 9 bases between. CDR3 in amino acids: CASSSQGTEAFF. In DNA, the CDR3 is TGTGCCAGCAGCAGTCAGGGCACTGAAGCTTTCTTT.

The rearrangement links TRBV11-2 to TRBJ1-4; TRBD1 is a possible D gene (6 bases). Trimming took 1 base from V and 2 from J, leaving 8 bases between them. The CDR3 has 15 residues. CDR1 SGHAT and CDR2 FQNNGV come from the germline V gene. This CDR3 is CASSLVGGTNEKLFF. CDR3 DNA sequence: TGTGCCAGCAGCTTAGTCGGGGGCACTAATGAAAAACTGTTTTTT.

This sequence joins TRBV11-2 and TRBJ2-7; 11 nucleotides match TRBD2. Looked up from germline, CDR1 is SGHAT and CDR2 is FQNNGV. V gave up 3 bases and J gave up 4 bases; unmatched junction bases: 5. This CDR3 is 15 amino acids long. CDR3 nucleotides: TGTGCCAGCAGCTTGGCCCTAGCGGGGGGTTACGAGCAGTACTTC. This codes for CASSLALAGGYEQYF.

In the case of this clone: With only one base between it and a far larger clone, this is likely a read error. The chain has TRBV30 and TRBJ2-1, with 10 bases matching TRBD2. The length of the CDR3 is 14 residues. Germline V lookup: CDR1 GTSNPN, CDR2 SVGIG (reference sequence). The J segment lost 9 bases and the V segment lost 8 bases, leaving 13 bases of the junction unmatched. The CDR3 coding sequence is TGTGCCCGGAACCTAGCGGGAGTAGGGGGTGAGCAGTTCTTC. This encodes CARNLAGVGGEQFF. Using reference TRBV30 and TRBJ2-1 for the parts outside the CDR3, the full variable domain is SQTIHQWPATLVQPVGSPLSLECTVEGTSNPNLYWYRQAAGRGLQLLFYSVGIGQISSEVPQNLSASRPQDRQFILSSKKLLLSDSGFYLCARNLAGVGGEQFFGPGTRLTVL.

The chain recombines TRBV6-1 with TRBJ2-7; tentative D call: TRBD2 (7 bases). Trimming cost V 4 bases and J 4 bases, with 17 bases left between them. Germline CDR1 reads MNHNS; CDR2 reads SASEGT. This CDR3 region has 15 residues. The CDR3 here is CASSGTGGSLYEQYF. CDR3 sequence (DNA): TGTGCCAGCAGTGGAACGGGGGGCTCGTTGTACGAGCAGTACTTC.

A note on this clone: This CDR3 is also generated by other DNA sequences in the sample. The chain has TRBV30 and TRBJ1-5; D is perhaps TRBD1 (6 bases). CDR1 is GTSNPN and CDR2 is SVGIG in the germline V gene (reference sequence). The CDR3 spans 13 residues. Trimming removed 0 bases at V and 7 bases at J, with 10 bases between. The CDR3 loop is CAWSVQGGQPQHF. The CDR3, as DNA: TGTGCCTGGAGTGTACAGGGCGGACAGCCCCAGCATTTT.

V gene TRBV6-4 combines with J gene TRBJ2-3; D is ambiguous. The V gene's germline CDR1 is MRHNA and CDR2 SNTAGT. Trimming removed 7 bases at V and 4 bases at J, with 15 bases between. This CDR3 comprises 14 residues. CDR3 sequence reads: CASKLEVHADTQYF. CDR3 bases: TGTGCCAGCAAGCTAGAGGTGCACGCAGATACGCAGTATTTT.

This clone was counted between two and nine times. This chain links TRBV7-9 with TRBJ2-3; 9 bases line up with TRBD1. The trim removed 5 bases at V and 4 bases at J, leaving 7 bases unmatched. The CDR3 is 15 residues long. CDR1 and CDR2 from the germline V gene are SEHNR and FQNEAQ (reference sequence). The CDR3 spells CASSRRTGEADTQYF. Written as DNA, the CDR3 is TGTGCCAGCAGCCGGAGGACAGGGGAAGCAGATACGCAGTATTTT.

Notes on this clone: A far larger clone is just one base off, so this is likely a read error. The V and J genes are TRBV6-4 and TRBJ2-1; no definite D call. V was cut by 4 bases and J by 1 base, with 11 bases left in between. Per germline, CDR1 MRHNA and CDR2 SNTAGT. There are 15 residues in the CDR3. The DNA of the CDR3 is TGTGCCAGCAGTGTTGGACCAGAGTCCTACAATGAGCAGTTCTTC. Amino acid sequence: CASSVGPESYNEQFF.

Details on this clone: A far larger clone lies a single base away; this is likely a read error. The chain employs TRBV7-2 and TRBJ1-2; TRBD1 aligns across 8 bases. The CDR3 length is 15 residues. Germline V CDR1 and CDR2: SGHTA, FQGNSA. Trimming removed 5 bases from V and 2 bases from J; junction bases left unmatched: 7. For the CDR3, the DNA is TGTACCAGCAGCCACAAGGGGACAGGAAACTATGGCTACACCTTC. Its translation: CTSSHKGTGNYGYTF. Combining the CDR3 with reference TRBV7-2 and TRBJ1-2 gives the whole variable domain GAGVSQSPSNKVTEKGKDVELRCDPISGHTALYWYRQSLGQGLEFLIYFQGNSAPDKSGLPSDRFSAERTGGSVSTLTIQRTQQEDSAVYLCTSSHKGTGNYGYTFGSGTRLTVV.

The chain recombines TRBV5-6 with TRBJ2-3; the D is unclear. Trimming removed 0 bases at V and 4 bases at J, with 3 bases between. This CDR3 is built from 12 residues. The V gene's germline CDR1 is SGHDT and CDR2 YYEEEE. The CDR3 is CASSLVPDTQYF. For the CDR3, the DNA is TGTGCCAGCAGCTTGGTACCAGATACGCAGTATTTT. Full variable domain (rest looked up from reference TRBV5-6 and TRBJ2-3): DAGVTQSPTHLIKTRGQQVTLRCSPKSGHDTVSWYQQALGQGPQFIFQYYEEEERQRGNFPDRFSGHQFPNYSSELNVNALLLGDSALYLCASSLVPDTQYFGPGTRLTVL.

The chain is built from TRBV28 and TRBJ1-1, with TRBD1 as a possible D gene (6 bases). The CDR3 spans 16 residues. Trimming pared 3 bases from V and 2 bases from J, leaving 16 bases between. Looked up from germline, CDR1 is MDHEN and CDR2 is SYDVKM. The CDR3 coding sequence is TGTGCCAGCAGTTTTTTATCCGGGACACGAAACACTGAAGCTTTCTTT. It codes for CASSFLSGTRNTEAFF.

V usage is TRBV10-2 and J usage is TRBJ2-2; 7 positions agree with TRBD1. CDR1 is WSHSY and CDR2 is SAAADI in the germline V gene. CDR3 length: 19 amino acids. Trimming removed 3 bases from V and 3 bases from J; junction bases left unmatched: 16. The CDR3 loop is CASSEWGQPLKRDTGELFF. The CDR3 coding sequence is TGCGCCAGCAGTGAATGGGGACAGCCCTTAAAGAGGGACACCGGGGAGCTGTTTTTT.

This chain connects TRBV19 to TRBJ1-5; D remains unclear. Germline CDR1 and CDR2: LNHDA and SQIVND (reference sequence). V gave up 3 bases and J gave up 1 base, with 13 bases separating them. The CDR3 totals 16 residues. The CDR3 protein is CASSMLRIGSNQPQHF. The CDR3 nucleotides read TGTGCCAGTAGTATGTTGAGGATCGGGAGCAATCAGCCCCAGCATTTT.

The chain carries TRBV30 and TRBJ1-5; D remains ambiguous. The CDR3 contains 13 residues. V was cut by 0 bases and J by 5 bases, with 8 bases left in between. Per the germline V gene, CDR1 is GTSNPN and CDR2 is SVGIG (reference sequence). The CDR3 loop reads CAWSVLADQPQHF. The CDR3 DNA is TGTGCCTGGAGTGTACTGGCCGATCAGCCCCAGCATTTT.

The V and J genes are TRBV10-3 and TRBJ1-5; perhaps TRBD1 as D (5 bases). Per the germline V gene, CDR1 is ENHRY and CDR2 is SYGVKD. V lost 2 bases and J 3 bases, leaving 11 bases between the germline ends. This CDR3 is built from 15 residues. CDR3 DNA: TGTGCCATCAGTGAGACCGGGACGAACAATCAGCCCCAGCATTTT. As protein: CAISETGTNNQPQHF.

This clone has a handful of counts. V is TRBV7-3 and J is TRBJ2-7; TRBD1 aligns across 9 bases. CDR3 length: 14 residues. V was pared by 3 bases and J by 4 bases, with 4 bases of the junction left unmatched. In germline, CDR1 is SGHTA, CDR2 FQGTGA. CDR3: CASSLGQGQYEQYF. For the CDR3, the DNA is TGTGCCAGCAGCTTGGGACAGGGCCAGTACGAGCAGTACTTC.

The chain uses TRBV6-5 and TRBJ2-1; D assignment may be TRBD1 or TRBD2 (7 bases each). The length of the CDR3 is 15 residues. Trimming removed 2 bases at V and 2 bases at J, with 10 bases between. CDR1 and CDR2 from the germline V gene are MNHEY and SVGAGI. For the CDR3, the DNA is TGTGCCAGCAGTTACCAGGGGGGGCCCTACAATGAGCAGTTCTTC. Translating gives CASSYQGGPYNEQFF.

The chain has TRBV6-1 and TRBJ2-7; D perhaps matches TRBD2 (6 bases). The ends were cut back, 8 bases at V and 4 bases at J, with 12 bases in the middle. Germline lookup yields CDR1 MNHNS and CDR2 SASEGT. The CDR3 spans 12 residues. CDR3 protein: CASAPAGYEQYF. The CDR3 DNA reads as TGTGCCAGCGCTCCCGCGGGATACGAGCAGTACTTC.